The 30 T cell receptor beta chains listed next were all sequenced from one sample in a study of shared clonotypes between healthy human individuals. Positive CCR7 selection of CD45RO-negative cells yielded the naive CD8 cells, and terminally differentiated effector memory CD45RA+ cells were excluded. Only in-frame clones appear in the TCRdb table, and some are missing; sequencing was by immunoSEQ multiplex PCR. The table shows some 2 million clones, with about 95% occurring only once. The specimen sequenced was naive CD8+ T cells sorted from blood. These receptors were obtained from a man between 18 and 29 years old in good health.

The chain recombines TRBV13 with TRBJ2-2; D unresolved. The CDR3 length is 12 residues. The germline V gene has CDR1 PRHDT and CDR2 FYEKMQ (reference sequence). V lost 7 bases and J lost 7, with 10 bases in between. The chain's CDR3 is CASTSPRGELFF. The DNA of the CDR3 is TGTGCCAGCACCTCTCCTCGCGGGGAGCTGTTTTTT.

The rearrangement joins TRBV10-3 to TRBJ2-7, with 11 nucleotides matching TRBD1. The V and J ends lost 3 bases and 3 bases, in that order; junction bases with no gene match: 4. CDR1 is ENHRY, CDR2 SYGVKD, per germline. The CDR3 totals 15 residues. The DNA of the CDR3 is TGTGCCATCAGTGATCCGGGACAGGGGGACTACGAGCAGTACTTC. It yields the protein CAISDPGQGDYEQYF.

The V gene is TRBV2, the J gene TRBJ1-4, with D possibly TRBD1 on 6 matching bases. The CDR3 runs to 15 residues. Germline V gene lookup returns CDR1 SNHLY and CDR2 FYNNEI. Between the trimmed V and J ends, which lost 6 bases and 0 bases, there was a span of 11 bases. The DNA of the CDR3 is TGTGCCAGCAGCGGGGGACAATCAACTAATGAAAAACTGTTTTTT. This translates into CASSGGQSTNEKLFF.

V and J are TRBV4-2 and TRBJ2-3, with 9 bases that match TRBD2. The germline V gene has CDR1 LGHNA and CDR2 YNFKEQ. The CDR3 totals 17 residues. The V segment lost 0 bases and the J segment 2 bases; nucleotides outside the gene matches: 6. The CDR3 DNA reads as TGTGCCAGCAGCCAAGATTTAGCGGGGGTCCACACAGATACGCAGTATTTT. Translation: CASSQDLAGVHTDTQYF.

CDR3 loop: CASRRTSGMETGVNEQFF. In DNA form, the CDR3 reads TGTGCCAGCAGGAGGACTAGCGGGATGGAGACGGGAGTCAATGAGCAGTTCTTC. This chain connects TRBV28 to TRBJ2-1, with 12 positions matching TRBD2. CDR1 MDHEN and CDR2 SYDVKM come from the germline V gene. The CDR3 spans 18 residues. After removal of 6 bases from V and 6 bases from J, the junction contained 15 bases not matched to a gene.

The J gene is TRBJ2-7, the V gene TRBV28, with 7 positions matching TRBD1. Trimming cost V 2 bases and J 5 bases; bases outside gene matches: 3. This CDR3 is 13 amino acids long. The germline CDR1 and CDR2 sequences are MDHEN and SYDVKM. This CDR3 reads CASSLRGPDEQYF. The DNA for the CDR3 is TGTGCCAGCAGTTTAAGGGGGCCAGACGAGCAGTACTTC.

The count of this clone is one. Within the sample, other DNA sequences also encode this same CDR3. V and J are TRBV5-4 and TRBJ2-6, with a possible D match to TRBD1 (6 bases). Germline V CDR1 and CDR2: SGHNT, YYREEE (reference sequence). Trimming took 2 bases from V and 1 from J, leaving 7 bases between them. The CDR3 length is 15 residues. CDR3 protein: CASSFQGSGANVLTF. The CDR3 nucleotides are TGTGCCAGCAGCTTTCAGGGGTCTGGGGCCAACGTCCTGACTTTC.

This clone was detected a few times. CDR3 protein: CASSGTGTGSGANVLTF. The CDR3, as DNA: TGTGCCAGCAGTGGGACTGGGACAGGGTCTGGGGCCAACGTCCTGACTTTC. The rearrangement uses TRBV2 and TRBJ2-6, with TRBD1 matching over 9 bases. The length of the CDR3 is 17 residues. The junction had 5 bases not matched to a gene; V was cut back by 4 bases and J by 1 base. CDR1 and CDR2 (germline): SNHLY, FYNNEI.

About this clone: At one of its ends the junction is not consistent with the germline gene, which may arise from a read error. The chain has TRBV19 and TRBJ2-7; 12 nucleotides match TRBD2. CDR1 and CDR2 from the germline V gene are LNHDA and SQIVND (reference sequence). This CDR3 region has 15 residues. The CDR3 region has the DNA TGTACCAGTAGTGAACCTAGCGGGAGGGCCTACGAGCAGTACTTC. This gives the protein CTSSEPSGRAYEQYF. Looking up the rest from reference TRBV19 and TRBJ2-7 gives the full variable domain: DGGITQSPKYLFRKEGQNVTLSCEQNLNHDAMYWYRQDPGQGLRLIYYSQIVNDFQKGDIAEGYSVSREKKESFPLTVTSAQKNPTAFYLCTSSEPSGRAYEQYFGPGTRLTVT.

This chain links TRBV7-9 with TRBJ1-3, with 8 bases lining up with TRBD1. The CDR3 runs 16 residues. Germline V gene lookup returns CDR1 SEHNR and CDR2 FQNEAQ (reference sequence). The junction had 10 bases not matched to a gene; V was cut back by 5 bases and J by 4 bases. The chain's CDR3 is CASSLMSGDRGNTIYF. CDR3 bases: TGTGCCAGCAGCCTCATGTCCGGGGACAGGGGAAACACCATATATTTT.

A remark on this clone: The DNA is left out, because the CDR3 cannot be placed on it with certainty; the CDR3 is given as TCRdb lists it. The rearrangement links TRBV21-1 to TRBJ2-7; the table calls TRBD1, which could not be checked here. TRBV21-1 is a listed pseudogene. The CDR3 extends over 18 residues, inclusive of both ends. CDR3 region: CASSITAWGQGAPGEQYF.

J is TRBJ2-5 and V is TRBV27, with 12 nucleotides matching TRBD2. V lost 9 bases and J lost 5; bases outside the gene matches: 7. The CDR3 length is 14 residues. Germline CDR1 reads MNHEY; CDR2 reads SMNVEV (reference sequence). The CDR3 here is CASWTSGTNETQYF. The CDR3 DNA sequence: TGTGCCAGTTGGACTAGCGGGACGAATGAGACCCAGTACTTC.

This clone has just one count. The chain employs TRBV7-9 and TRBJ2-7; D uncertain. V was pared by 5 bases and J by 3 bases, with 11 bases between. Germline V gives CDR1 SEHNR, CDR2 FQNEAQ (reference sequence). The CDR3 loop spans 13 amino acids. The CDR3 nucleotides read TGTGCCAGCAGCCCCGTCGAGAGCTACGAGCAGTACTTC. Translating it yields CASSPVESYEQYF.

The chain uses TRBV27 and TRBJ1-1; D gene unclear. Germline CDR1 and CDR2: MNHEY and SMNVEV (reference sequence). CDR3 size: 16 residues. V was shortened by 8 bases and J by 0 bases, with 19 bases between the two germline ends. CDR3 sequence reads: CASSLKVDWMNTEAFF. The CDR3 DNA sequence: TGTGCCAGCTCCCTCAAAGTCGACTGGATGAACACTGAAGCTTTCTTT.

The chain couples TRBV2 to TRBJ2-7, with TRBD2 identical over 12 bases. The CDR3 contains 19 residues. CDR1 is SNHLY, CDR2 FYNNEI, per germline. V dropped 3 bases and J dropped 5; count of bases not matched to a gene: 17. The CDR3, as DNA: TGTGCCAGCAGTGAGATGCTAGCGGGAGGGGCCAACCCCTCTGACGAGCAGTACTTC. Protein product: CASSEMLAGGANPSDEQYF.

The CDR3, as DNA: TGTGCCAGCTCACCGGGCCCAGGGTTTGCCTATAATTCACCCCTCCACTTT. It specifies CASSPGPGFAYNSPLHF. The chain couples TRBV18 to TRBJ1-6; TRBD1 is a possible D gene (5 bases). Germline values: CDR1 KGHSH, CDR2 LQKENI. The CDR3 extends over 17 amino acids. Trimming shortened V by 3 bases and J by 2 bases, and 14 bases separated the two germline ends.

In DNA, the CDR3 is TGTGCCTGGAGTGGGCCTAATCGAGGCAATGAGCAGTTCTTC. It specifies CAWSGPNRGNEQFF. The chain joins TRBV30 to TRBJ2-1; D not resolved. The CDR3 totals 14 residues. Germline CDR1 reads GTSNPN; CDR2 reads SVGIG (reference sequence). V was pared by 1 base and J by 6 bases, with 13 bases between.

This clone showed up just once. The chain couples TRBV7-8 to TRBJ1-2, with D possibly being TRBD1 (6 bases). Trimming stripped 4 bases from V and 6 bases from J, with 15 bases between. CDR1 and CDR2 (germline): SGHVS, FQNEAQ. The length of the CDR3 is 14 residues. The DNA for the CDR3 is TGTGCCAGCAGCTCAGCAGGGGTTGCGCATGGCTACACCTTC. Translation gives CASSSAGVAHGYTF. The variable domain in full, with the rest retrieved from reference TRBV7-8 and TRBJ1-2, is GAGVSQSPRYKVAKRGQDVALRCDPISGHVSLFWYQQALGQGPEFLTYFQNEAQLDKSGLPSDRFFAERPEGSVSTLKIQRTQQEDSAVYLCASSSAGVAHGYTFGSGTRLTVV.

The gene calls are TRBV18 and TRBJ2-5; no clear D gene. Trimming took off 0 bases at V and 5 bases at J, with 10 bases between the two ends. The CDR3 has 14 amino acids. Germline CDR1 reads KGHSH; CDR2 reads LQKENI. The CDR3 loop is CASSPPTGFETQYF. The CDR3 DNA reads TGTGCCAGCTCACCACCTACCGGGTTTGAGACCCAGTACTTC. Combining the CDR3 with reference TRBV18 and TRBJ2-5 gives the whole variable domain NAGVMQNPRHLVRRRGQEARLRCSPMKGHSHVYWYRQLPEEGLKFMVYLQKENIIDESGMPKERFSAEFPKEGPSILRIQQVVRGDSAAYFCASSPPTGFETQYFGPGTRLLVL.

The chain uses TRBV6-5 and TRBJ2-3; a weak D match, TRBD2 (6 bases). Deletions cut 2 bases from V and 0 bases from J, with 12 bases between. The CDR3 runs to 16 residues. In germline, CDR1 is MNHEY, CDR2 SVGAGI. CDR3 in amino acids: CASSYGAGSSTDTQYF. Here the CDR3 DNA reads TGTGCCAGCAGTTACGGGGCGGGGTCTAGCACAGATACGCAGTATTTT.

The chain carries TRBV7-9 and TRBJ2-1; a possible D gene is TRBD1 (7 bases). The CDR3 totals 13 residues. Germline CDR1 and CDR2: SEHNR and FQNEAQ (reference sequence). With 6 bases removed from V and 6 bases from J, the gap between germline ends came to 12 bases. The CDR3 is CASSRRGVNEQFF. Here the CDR3 DNA reads TGTGCCAGCAGTCGCAGGGGGGTCAATGAGCAGTTCTTC.

The J gene is TRBJ2-1, the V gene TRBV28, with TRBD2 matching 8 bases. CDR3 length: 14 residues. CDR1 and CDR2 from the germline V gene are MDHEN and SYDVKM. With 3 bases clipped from V and 7 bases from J, the junction kept 5 bases outside the gene matches. The CDR3 loop reads CASSFSGVENEQFF. The CDR3 region has the DNA TGTGCCAGCAGTTTTAGCGGGGTCGAAAATGAGCAGTTCTTC.

The chain recombines TRBV9 with TRBJ2-1; the match to TRBD2 covers 9 bases. Germline V CDR1 and CDR2: SGDLS, YYNGEE. This CDR3 contains 15 residues. Trimming cost V 4 bases and J 5 bases; bases outside gene matches: 7. CDR3: CASSTSGGTNNEQFF. Here the CDR3 DNA reads TGTGCCAGCAGCACGAGCGGGGGGACTAACAATGAGCAGTTCTTC.

A remark on this clone: The same CDR3 can be traced to other DNA sequences in this sample. This chain links TRBV30 with TRBJ2-7, with TRBD1 matching 7 bases. Per germline, CDR1 GTSNPN and CDR2 SVGIG (reference sequence). The CDR3 extends over 14 amino acids. With 0 bases clipped from V and 1 base from J, the junction kept 3 bases outside the gene matches. The CDR3 nucleotides read TGTGCCTGGAGTGTACAGGGGCCGTCCTACGAGCAGTACTTC. It codes for CAWSVQGPSYEQYF.

The J gene is TRBJ2-1, the V gene TRBV4-3, with 10 bases aligning to TRBD2. Germline V lookup: CDR1 LGHNA, CDR2 YSLEER. Germline trimming cut 0 bases from V and 3 bases from J; bases unmatched to any gene: 8. This CDR3 spans 18 amino acids. Here the CDR3 reads CASSQEGLAGVVYNEQFF. The CDR3 nucleotides read TGCGCCAGCAGCCAAGAAGGGCTAGCGGGAGTGGTCTACAATGAGCAGTTCTTC.

CDR3 sequence: CASSQEAGSTYNEQFF. In DNA, the CDR3 is TGCGCCAGCAGCCAAGAGGCGGGATCCACCTACAATGAGCAGTTCTTC. The chain links TRBV4-3 to TRBJ2-1; a possible D gene is TRBD2 (6 bases). Germline CDR1 LGHNA, CDR2 YSLEER. The CDR3 consists of 16 residues. Trimming cost V 0 bases and J 2 bases, with 11 bases left between them.

This sequence joins TRBV7-9 and TRBJ2-7, with D perhaps assigned TRBD1 or TRBD2 (6 bases each). V was pared by 5 bases and J by 2 bases, with 13 bases between. Germline-derived CDR1 and CDR2 are SEHNR and FQNEAQ (reference sequence). The CDR3 has 14 amino acids. As DNA, the CDR3 is TGTGCCAGCAGCGGGGGGCAGGACACCTACGAGCAGTACTTC. The encoded protein is CASSGGQDTYEQYF.

The CDR3 spells CASSIFRGQAYNEQFF. CDR3 nucleotide sequence: TGCGCCAGCAGCATCTTCCGGGGGCAGGCTTACAATGAGCAGTTCTTC. The V call is TRBV4-3, the J call TRBJ2-1; D might be TRBD1 or TRBD2, each matching 6 bases. This CDR3 is built from 16 residues. The ends were cut back, 5 bases at V and 4 bases at J, with 18 bases in the middle. Germline CDR1 LGHNA, CDR2 YSLEER.

V usage is TRBV5-1 and J usage is TRBJ2-7; possible D gene TRBD2, 5 bases. Trimming took off 1 base at V and 3 bases at J, with 14 bases between the two ends. CDR1 and CDR2 (germline): SGHRS, YFSETQ. This CDR3 has 15 residues. The CDR3 region has the DNA TGCGCCAGCAGCTTGACGTGGGAGTTAGTCTACGAGCAGTACTTC. It encodes CASSLTWELVYEQYF.

The chain has TRBV9 and TRBJ2-7, with D unclear. Germline values: CDR1 SGDLS, CDR2 YYNGEE. The length of the CDR3 is 15 residues. The V end was cut by 4 bases, the J end by 2 bases, with 16 bases between. CDR3 loop: CASSPTHSAAYEQYF. For the CDR3, the DNA is TGTGCCAGCAGCCCCACTCACTCTGCGGCCTACGAGCAGTACTTC.